This TCR beta chain appears in the sequencing data of a study of CXCR3-negative and CXCR3-positive naive CD8 T cells. Study-wide points: Researchers report that CXCR3-positive naive cells carry more hydrophobic TRB CDR3s than CXCR3-negative naive cells.

Naivety in CD8+ T cells corresponded to a CD45RO-CCR7+CD27+CD95- phenotype. This CDR3 has 13 amino acids. Per the germline V gene, CDR1 is MDHEN and CDR2 is SYDVKM. A word on this clonotype: Its target is not known.

The libraries of TRB cDNA were prepared using 5' RACE with UMI labels. TCRdb re-analyzed the 5' RACE reads; it lists each CDR3 protein once, without DNA. The sample table includes some 85,000 distinct CDR3 sequences. Sequenced sample: naive CXCR3+ CD8+ T cells from blood. Specified subset: CD45RO-CCR7+CD27+CD95- naive CD8+ T cells expressing CXCR3 (TNR3+). The sequence was obtained from a human donor in good health. Some clones in this sample may be carry-over from other donors' samples. The V gene is TRBV28, the J gene TRBJ1-4; the TCRdb D gene call, TRBD1, has no DNA to confirm it. The CDR3 spells CASSFGTPEKLFF.